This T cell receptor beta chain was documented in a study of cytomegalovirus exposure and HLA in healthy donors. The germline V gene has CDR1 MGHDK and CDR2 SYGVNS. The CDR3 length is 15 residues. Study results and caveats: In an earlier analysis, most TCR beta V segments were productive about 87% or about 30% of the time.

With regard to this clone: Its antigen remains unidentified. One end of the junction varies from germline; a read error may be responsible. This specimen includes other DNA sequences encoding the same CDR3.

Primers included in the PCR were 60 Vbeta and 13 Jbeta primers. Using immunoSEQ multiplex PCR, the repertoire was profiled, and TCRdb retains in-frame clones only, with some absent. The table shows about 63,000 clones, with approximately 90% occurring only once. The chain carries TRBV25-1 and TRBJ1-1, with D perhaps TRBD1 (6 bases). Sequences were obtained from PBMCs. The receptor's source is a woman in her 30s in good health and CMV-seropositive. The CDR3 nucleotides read TGTGCTAGCAGTGTTCCGGGACACCTGAACACTGAAGCTTTCTTT. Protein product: CASSVPGHLNTEAFF.